This T cell receptor beta chain was documented in a study of OX40 agonist ivuxolimab in advanced cancers. Assay: immunoSEQ multiplex PCR; the TCRdb copy retains only in-frame clones and omits some. The table records some 100,000 clones, 89% of them present only once. Autoimmune disease history or systemic immunosuppression was exclusionary. Specimen: CD4+ or CD8+ T cells sorted from blood, collected in a trial of the OX40 agonist ivuxolimab. This sequence was found in an adult with an advanced solid tumor such as melanoma, head and neck, liver or kidney cancer.

The CDR3 loop reads CASRTSTPGLLTYEQYF. Written as DNA, the CDR3 is TGCGCCAGCAGAACTTCAACACCGGGACTACTCACCTACGAGCAGTACTTC. The V and J genes are TRBV10-1 and TRBJ2-7, with TRBD2 matching over 7 bases. CDR3 length: 17 residues. CDR1 is WNHNN and CDR2 is SYGVQD in the germline V gene (reference sequence). V was pared by 6 bases and J by 2 bases, with 16 bases of the junction left unmatched.